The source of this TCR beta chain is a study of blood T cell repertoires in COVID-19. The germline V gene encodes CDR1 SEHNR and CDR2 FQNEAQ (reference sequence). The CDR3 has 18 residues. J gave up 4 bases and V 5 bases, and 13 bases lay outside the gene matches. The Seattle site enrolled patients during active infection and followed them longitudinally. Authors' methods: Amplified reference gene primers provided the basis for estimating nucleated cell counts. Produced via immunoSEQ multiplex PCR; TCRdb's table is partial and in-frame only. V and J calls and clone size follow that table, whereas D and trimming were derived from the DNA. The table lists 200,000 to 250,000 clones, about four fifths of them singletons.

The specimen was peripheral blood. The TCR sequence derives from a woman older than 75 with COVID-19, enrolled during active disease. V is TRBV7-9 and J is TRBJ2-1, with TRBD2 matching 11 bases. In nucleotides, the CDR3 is TGTGCCAGCAGCCCCATAGGACTAGCGGGTAGTAGGTACAATGAGCAGTTCTTC. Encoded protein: CASSPIGLAGSRYNEQFF.